What follows are 17 T cell receptor beta chains derived from one specimen sequenced in a study of OX40 agonist ivuxolimab in advanced cancers. Using immunoSEQ multiplex PCR, the repertoire was profiled, and TCRdb retains in-frame clones only, with some absent. The table has approximately 8,200 clones, approximately 90% seen once. Specimen: CD4+ or CD8+ T cells sorted from blood, collected in a trial of the OX40 agonist ivuxolimab. Every receptor here comes from an adult with an advanced solid tumor such as melanoma, head and neck, liver or kidney cancer.

CDR3 in amino acids: CASSSPQNTEAFF. The CDR3 DNA reads TGTGCCAGCAGCTCCCCGCAGAACACTGAAGCTTTCTTT. The genes are TRBV7-2 and TRBJ1-1; D ambiguous. The CDR3 has 13 amino acids. V lost 4 bases to trimming and J lost 1 base, with 7 bases between them. Looked up from germline, CDR1 is SGHTA and CDR2 is FQGNSA. The full variable domain, with the rest looked up from reference TRBV7-2 and TRBJ1-1, is GAGVSQSPSNKVTEKGKDVELRCDPISGHTALYWYRQSLGQGLEFLIYFQGNSAPDKSGLPSDRFSAERTGGSVSTLTIQRTQQEDSAVYLCASSSPQNTEAFFGQGTRLTVV.

The rearrangement links TRBV18 to TRBJ2-5; 8 bases align to TRBD2. The V segment lost 0 bases and the J segment 7 bases; nucleotides outside the gene matches: 13. The CDR3 is 17 residues long. CDR1 is KGHSH and CDR2 is LQKENI in the germline V gene. CDR3 bases: TGTGCCAGCTCACCACCGAGTAGCGGGATGTCTGTGGGGACCCAGTACTTC. Protein product: CASSPPSSGMSVGTQYF. Full variable domain (remainder filled in from reference TRBV18 and TRBJ2-5): NAGVMQNPRHLVRRRGQEARLRCSPMKGHSHVYWYRQLPEEGLKFMVYLQKENIIDESGMPKERFSAEFPKEGPSILRIQQVVRGDSAAYFCASSPPSSGMSVGTQYFGPGTRLLVL.

The gene calls are TRBV2 and TRBJ2-7, with 7 positions matching TRBD1. Germline V gene lookup returns CDR1 SNHLY and CDR2 FYNNEI. V lost 6 bases to trimming and J lost 3 bases; unmatched junction nucleotides: 8. This CDR3 has 14 residues. In DNA, the CDR3 is TGTGCCAGCAGGCTAGCCGGGACAGTCTACGAGCAGTACTTC. This codes for CASRLAGTVYEQYF.

The chain couples TRBV10-3 to TRBJ2-7, with 15 nucleotides matching TRBD2. The trim removed 4 bases at V and 6 bases at J, leaving 4 bases unmatched. Germline V gene lookup returns CDR1 ENHRY and CDR2 SYGVKD. The length of the CDR3 is 15 residues. The CDR3 DNA sequence: TGTGCCATCAGTGGGACTAGCGGGGGGGTTACCGAGCAGTACTTC. Translating it yields CAISGTSGGVTEQYF.

The rearrangement uses TRBV25-1 and TRBJ1-2; D might be TRBD1 (6 bases). The CDR3 loop spans 15 amino acids. V was shortened by 3 bases and J by 3 bases, with 14 bases between the two germline ends. Germline lookup yields CDR1 MGHDK and CDR2 SYGVNS. CDR3 residues: CASSDRDKGYYGYTF. In DNA form, the CDR3 reads TGTGCCAGCAGTGACCGGGACAAGGGGTACTATGGCTACACCTTC.

The chain couples TRBV29-1 to TRBJ1-5; D is perhaps TRBD1 (5 bases). The V gene's germline CDR1 is SQVTM and CDR2 ANQGSEA. V was shortened by 5 bases and J by 3 bases, with 8 bases between the two germline ends. CDR3 length: 12 amino acids. The CDR3 bases are TGCAGCGTTCAGGGAGTCAATCAGCCCCAGCATTTT. Residues: CSVQGVNQPQHF.

This clone was recorded only once. The rearrangement joins TRBV19 to TRBJ1-1; 7 nucleotides match TRBD1. This CDR3 comprises 14 residues. The trim removed 3 bases at V and 1 base at J, leaving 2 bases unmatched. Per the germline V gene, CDR1 is LNHDA and CDR2 is SQIVND (reference sequence). Here the CDR3 reads CASSIRGGNTEAFF. CDR3 coding DNA: TGTGCCAGTAGTATCAGGGGGGGGAACACTGAAGCTTTCTTT.

This sequence joins TRBV5-1 and TRBJ1-3; D is unclear. Germline V lookup: CDR1 SGHRS, CDR2 YFSETQ. This CDR3 is 14 amino acids long. The germline V and J ends were trimmed by 3 bases and 3 bases, with 10 bases remaining between them. The CDR3 region is CASSYDGRGNTIYF. The CDR3 nucleotides read TGCGCCAGCAGCTACGATGGACGTGGAAACACCATATATTTT.

The rearrangement uses TRBV6-5 and TRBJ1-2, with D uncertain. V was shortened by 6 bases and J by 4 bases, with 9 bases between the two germline ends. Germline V lookup: CDR1 MNHEY, CDR2 SVGAGI. The CDR3 sequence is 12 residues long. In DNA form, the CDR3 reads TGTGCCAGCAGCCCTGATTTCTATGGCTACACCTTC. It codes for CASSPDFYGYTF.

This clone has only one observation. This chain connects TRBV11-2 to TRBJ2-5; TRBD2 agrees at 10 bases. Trimming took 1 base from V and 7 from J; bases not matched to a gene: 0. The CDR3 consists of 13 residues. Germline V CDR1 and CDR2: SGHAT, FQNNGV. The CDR3 nucleotides read TGTGCCAGCAGCTTAGGACTAGCGGGGACCCAGTACTTC. Its protein is CASSLGLAGTQYF.

V usage is TRBV7-2 and J usage is TRBJ2-7, with 8 bases aligning to TRBD2. After removal of 5 bases from V and 4 bases from J, the junction contained 7 bases not matched to a gene. The CDR3 runs to 14 residues. The germline V gene encodes CDR1 SGHTA and CDR2 FQGNSA. Written as DNA, the CDR3 is TGTGCCAGCAGCCCCCGGGGGGGTTCGTACGAGCAGTACTTC. This gives the protein CASSPRGGSYEQYF.

The rearrangement uses TRBV5-4 and TRBJ1-1; D may be TRBD1 (5 bases). Germline V gene data show CDR1 as SGHNT and CDR2 as YYREEE (reference sequence). Trimming shortened V by 0 bases and J by 10 bases, and 19 bases separated the two germline ends. The CDR3 is 15 amino acids. The CDR3 region has the DNA TGTGCCAGCAGCTTGGAGACGCAACGGGGCGTTGGAGCTTTCTTT. Amino acids: CASSLETQRGVGAFF.

This clone has more than one count but fewer than ten. The chain employs TRBV19 and TRBJ2-1; D is unclear. The CDR3 contains 11 residues. Trimming pared 7 bases from V and 3 bases from J, leaving 4 bases between. Per germline, CDR1 LNHDA and CDR2 SQIVND (reference sequence). The CDR3 DNA reads TGTGCCAGTAAAGACTACAATGAGCAGTTCTTC. Its translation is CASKDYNEQFF. The full variable domain, its missing parts supplied by reference TRBV19 and TRBJ2-1, is DGGITQSPKYLFRKEGQNVTLSCEQNLNHDAMYWYRQDPGQGLRLIYYSQIVNDFQKGDIAEGYSVSREKKESFPLTVTSAQKNPTAFYLCASKDYNEQFFGPGTRLTVL.

This CDR3 is CASSLGRNYEQYF. In nucleotides, the CDR3 is TGTGCCAGCAGCTTAGGGAGAAACTACGAGCAGTACTTC. The rearrangement uses TRBV7-2 and TRBJ2-7; D is undetermined. Per germline, CDR1 SGHTA and CDR2 FQGNSA. The V gene lost 1 base and the J gene lost 3 bases, with 7 bases spanning the gap. The CDR3 runs 13 residues.

The J gene is TRBJ1-5, the V gene TRBV7-2; tentative D call: TRBD1 (5 bases). CDR1 and CDR2 (germline): SGHTA, FQGNSA. V dropped 4 bases and J dropped 0 bases, with 13 bases sitting between them. The CDR3 has 16 residues. As DNA, the CDR3 is TGTGCCAGCAGCTCCTTGACAGAGGGTAGCAATCAGCCCCAGCATTTT. It translates to CASSSLTEGSNQPQHF.

V gene TRBV18 combines with J gene TRBJ2-7; D remains unclear. CDR1 KGHSH and CDR2 LQKENI come from the germline V gene. This CDR3 has 14 amino acids. Trimming took off 3 bases at V and 0 bases at J, with 9 bases between the two ends. The CDR3: CASSPDWTSYEQYF. DNA for the CDR3: TGTGCCAGCTCACCTGACTGGACCTCCTACGAGCAGTACTTC. Combining the CDR3 with reference TRBV18 and TRBJ2-7 gives the whole variable domain NAGVMQNPRHLVRRRGQEARLRCSPMKGHSHVYWYRQLPEEGLKFMVYLQKENIIDESGMPKERFSAEFPKEGPSILRIQQVVRGDSAAYFCASSPDWTSYEQYFGPGTRLTVT.

V is TRBV4-2 and J is TRBJ1-2; D remains ambiguous. Per the germline V gene, CDR1 is LGHNA and CDR2 is YNFKEQ. This CDR3 contains 13 residues. The germline V and J ends were trimmed by 1 base and 4 bases, with 7 bases remaining between them. This chain's CDR3 is CASSQGYGYGYTF. The CDR3 DNA is TGTGCCAGCAGCCAAGGGTATGGCTATGGCTACACCTTC.